This TCR beta chain was retrieved from a study of cytomegalovirus exposure and HLA in healthy donors. The PCR used 60 Vbeta and 13 Jbeta primers. Here immunoSEQ multiplex PCR was the method, and the copy in TCRdb shows in-frame clones only, minus some. The sample includes about 160,000 clones, approximately 74% of them seen just once. The V gene lost 3 bases and the J gene lost 4 bases, with 9 bases spanning the gap. The germline gives CDR1 MDHEN, CDR2 SYDVKM. This CDR3 has 13 amino acids. Study-wide points: A previous analysis found most TCR beta V segments productive roughly 87% or roughly 30% of the time.

There are a few counts of this clone. What it recognizes is unknown. Sequencing used PBMCs. V gene TRBV28 combines with J gene TRBJ1-1, with D perhaps matching TRBD1 (5 bases). This clonotype was sampled from a woman younger than 45 in good health and CMV-seronegative. As DNA, the CDR3 is TGTGCCAGCAGTTTGCTCGGGGGCACTGAAGCTTTCTTT. Protein product: CASSLLGGTEAFF.